The 32 T cell receptor beta chains in this list originate from one sample, sequenced in a study of blood T cell repertoires in COVID-19. Sequencing used immunoSEQ multiplex PCR; TCRdb keeps in-frame clones, though not all of them. The table lists approximately 130,000 clones, approximately 87% of them singletons. Sequenced sample: peripheral blood. These receptors all come from a woman aged 45-65 years with acute or convalescent COVID-19.

V gene TRBV19 combines with J gene TRBJ2-2; 10 bases fit TRBD2. V was clipped by 3 bases and J by 6 bases; unmatched bases: 13. Germline-derived CDR1 and CDR2 are LNHDA and SQIVND (reference sequence). The CDR3 is 18 amino acids. CDR3 loop: CASSIFPLAGVPSGELFF. The CDR3 DNA follows: TGTGCCAGTAGTATCTTCCCGCTAGCGGGAGTTCCATCCGGGGAGCTGTTTTTT.

The chain is built from TRBV14 and TRBJ1-6, with a tentative D call TRBD1 (5 bases). V lost 5 bases, J lost 8 bases, and 10 bases lay in between. CDR1 is SGHDN and CDR2 is FVKESK in the germline V gene. There are 13 residues in the CDR3. The DNA for the CDR3 is TGTGCCAGCAGCAGAGACAGAGATTCACCCCTCCACTTT. This gives the protein CASSRDRDSPLHF.

The sample holds one count of this clone. The rearrangement joins TRBV5-1 to TRBJ1-6, with D possibly TRBD1 on 5 matching bases. V lost 0 bases and J lost 6, with 10 bases in between. The germline CDR1 and CDR2 sequences are SGHRS and YFSETQ. The CDR3 runs to 15 residues. CDR3 sequence: CASSLEGDGNSPLHF. CDR3 in DNA: TGCGCCAGCAGCTTGGAAGGGGATGGTAATTCACCCCTCCACTTT.

V usage is TRBV7-6 and J usage is TRBJ1-3, with a possible D match to TRBD1 (6 bases). Trimming took 0 bases from V and 0 from J, leaving 9 bases between them. The CDR3 has 16 amino acids. Germline CDR1 and CDR2: SGHVS and FNYEAQ. CDR3 coding DNA: TGTGCCAGCAGCTTAGCGGGACATTTCTCTGGAAACACCATATATTTT. Amino acid sequence: CASSLAGHFSGNTIYF.

The chain couples TRBV12-3 or TRBV12-4 to TRBJ2-7; D is unclear. CDR3 length equals 12 residues. V lost 8 bases to trimming and J lost 8 bases, with 16 bases between them. DNA of the CDR3: TGTGCCAGCGGATCGAACGGAGTCCAGCAGTACTTC. Its protein product is CASGSNGVQQYF.

The chain is built from TRBV2 and TRBJ1-4, with D maybe TRBD1 (5 bases). The V gene lost 11 bases and the J gene lost 5 bases, with 12 bases spanning the gap. Germline loops: CDR1 SNHLY, CDR2 FYNNEI. The CDR3 totals 12 residues. The CDR3 loop reads CAGGTANEKLFF. CDR3 sequence (DNA): TGTGCCGGAGGGACGGCGAATGAAAAACTGTTTTTT.

The chain uses TRBV7-2 and TRBJ2-5; D perhaps matches TRBD2 (5 bases). From germline, CDR1 is SGHTA and CDR2 FQGNSA. V dropped 2 bases and J dropped 4 bases, with 14 bases sitting between them. The CDR3 sequence is 15 residues long. The CDR3 here is CASSLSRDRGETQYF. The CDR3, as DNA: TGTGCCAGCAGCTTATCGAGGGATCGAGGAGAGACCCAGTACTTC.

V gene TRBV12-3 or TRBV12-4 combines with J gene TRBJ1-6; D ambiguous. V gave up 2 bases and J gave up 11 bases, with 10 bases separating them. The CDR3 runs to 13 residues. For the CDR3, the DNA is TGTGCCAGCAGTTTATCCAACGCGACACCCCTCCACTTT. It is translated as CASSLSNATPLHF.

The V gene is TRBV25-1, the J gene TRBJ1-3, with unresolved D. The CDR3 is 15 residues long. CDR1 and CDR2 from the germline V gene are MGHDK and SYGVNS. The V end lost 0 bases, the J end lost 2 bases, and 8 bases lay between the germline ends. The CDR3 DNA reads TGTGCCAGCAGTGAATACCGGGTAACTGGAAACACCATATATTTT. Translating it yields CASSEYRVTGNTIYF.

The chain employs TRBV2 and TRBJ2-3; 12 bases match TRBD2. Germline loops: CDR1 SNHLY, CDR2 FYNNEI. The CDR3 has 17 amino acids. V shed 7 bases and J 4 bases; nucleotides not matched to a gene: 12. CDR3 protein: CASKRVPTSGSPDTQYF. The CDR3 bases are TGTGCCAGCAAGCGGGTTCCGACTAGCGGGAGCCCAGATACGCAGTATTTT.

CDR3 region: CASSIWIGQINTGELFF. DNA of the CDR3: TGTGCCAGTAGTATATGGATCGGACAGATAAACACCGGGGAGCTGTTTTTT. This chain links TRBV19 with TRBJ2-2, with D maybe TRBD1 (6 bases). CDR3 length equals 17 residues. Germline-derived CDR1 and CDR2 are LNHDA and SQIVND (reference sequence). Trimming removed 2 bases at V and 2 bases at J, with 15 bases between. The full variable domain, its missing parts supplied by reference TRBV19 and TRBJ2-2, is DGGITQSPKYLFRKEGQNVTLSCEQNLNHDAMYWYRQDPGQGLRLIYYSQIVNDFQKGDIAEGYSVSREKKESFPLTVTSAQKNPTAFYLCASSIWIGQINTGELFFGEGSRLTVL.

Only one count was recorded for this clone. The CDR3 nucleotides read TGCAGCGTTGAAGATCCCCAGACAGCCCAAGCTTTCTTT. This gives the protein CSVEDPQTAQAFF. J is TRBJ1-1 and V is TRBV29-1; D possibly corresponds to TRBD1 (5 bases). V lost 0 bases to trimming and J lost 9 bases, with 14 bases between them. The CDR3 consists of 13 residues. The germline gives CDR1 SQVTM, CDR2 ANQGSEA. The full variable domain, in which reference TRBV29-1 and TRBJ1-1 provide the parts outside the CDR3, is SAVISQKPSRDICQRGTSLTIQCQVDSQVTMMFWYRQQPGQSLTLIATANQGSEATYESGFVIDKFPISRPNLTFSTLTVSNMSPEDSSIYLCSVEDPQTAQAFFGQGTRLTVV.

This sequence joins TRBV6-6 and TRBJ1-2, with 9 bases identical to TRBD1. CDR1 and CDR2 from the germline V gene are MNHNY and SVGAGI (reference sequence). Trimming took 2 bases from V and 3 from J; bases not matched to a gene: 1. The CDR3 runs 14 residues. In nucleotides, the CDR3 is TGTGCCAGCAGTTACAGGACAGGGGACTATGGCTACACCTTC. Protein sequence: CASSYRTGDYGYTF.

The V call is TRBV7-2, the J call TRBJ1-4; 9 bases map to TRBD1. After removal of 4 bases from V and 10 bases from J, the junction contained 7 bases not matched to a gene. The germline gives CDR1 SGHTA, CDR2 FQGNSA. The CDR3 is 14 amino acids. This CDR3 reads CASSSRDRVGKLFF. CDR3 coding DNA: TGTGCCAGCAGCTCACGGGACAGGGTGGGAAAACTGTTTTTT.

The rearrangement joins TRBV12-3 or TRBV12-4 to TRBJ1-2; D not certain. V lost 7 bases and J lost 3, with 12 bases in between. CDR3 size: 13 residues. The CDR3 sequence: CASTPFPDYGYTF. The CDR3 DNA follows: TGTGCCAGCACCCCCTTCCCTGACTATGGCTACACCTTC.

The rearrangement joins TRBV10-3 to TRBJ2-1; perhaps TRBD1 as D (5 bases). Germline values: CDR1 ENHRY, CDR2 SYGVKD. Between the trimmed V and J ends, which lost 10 bases and 8 bases, there was a span of 18 bases. CDR3 size: 13 residues. The CDR3 protein is CATLPSQDHEQFF. In nucleotides, the CDR3 is TGTGCCACCCTGCCTTCACAGGACCATGAGCAGTTCTTC.

This clone was detected only a few times. The chain carries TRBV5-6 and TRBJ1-5; D is undetermined. There are 14 residues in the CDR3. The V end was cut by 2 bases, the J end by 4 bases, with 10 bases between. The germline V gene has CDR1 SGHDT and CDR2 YYEEEE. The CDR3 reads CASSFQGRNQPQHF. DNA of the CDR3: TGTGCCAGCAGCTTCCAAGGGAGGAATCAGCCCCAGCATTTT.

The V gene is TRBV11-3, the J gene TRBJ2-7; D might be TRBD2 (7 bases). The V and J ends lost 7 bases and 4 bases respectively, with 17 bases between them. CDR3 size: 14 residues. Germline V gives CDR1 SGHNT, CDR2 YENEEA. CDR3 in DNA: TGTGCCAGCACCGCCCGGGGGGCCAGGTACGAGCAGTACTTC. Its protein is CASTARGARYEQYF.

V and J are TRBV7-2 and TRBJ2-7, with D maybe TRBD2 (7 bases). Per germline, CDR1 SGHTA and CDR2 FQGNSA. With 1 base removed from V and 6 bases from J, the gap between germline ends came to 13 bases. The CDR3 spans 14 residues. CDR3 sequence: CASSLDGGPTEQYF. CDR3 DNA sequence: TGTGCCAGCAGCTTAGACGGGGGGCCCACCGAGCAGTACTTC.

The chain is built from TRBV7-2 and TRBJ2-7; 7 bases map to TRBD1. CDR3 length equals 13 residues. Trimming took 2 bases from V and 2 from J; bases not matched to a gene: 0. Germline V gene sequence: CDR1 SGHTA, CDR2 FQGNSA. CDR3 loop: CASSLTGAYEQYF. CDR3 DNA: TGTGCCAGCAGCTTAACAGGGGCCTACGAGCAGTACTTC.

This clone has ten or more counts. This sequence joins TRBV19 and TRBJ2-2; TRBD2 aligns across 13 bases. This CDR3 contains 20 residues. J was trimmed by 2 bases and V by 4 bases; bases with no gene match: 13. Germline CDR1 LNHDA, CDR2 SQIVND (reference sequence). The CDR3 region has the DNA TGTGCCAGTAGTAAACCGGGACTAGCGGGACCTCTTTTTAACACCGGGGAGCTGTTTTTT. It translates to CASSKPGLAGPLFNTGELFF.

The chain combines TRBV6-2 or TRBV6-3 with TRBJ2-3; 7 bases match TRBD2. CDR3 length equals 15 residues. V trimming: 4 bases; J trimming: 0 bases; junction bases outside the gene matches: 4. Germline values: CDR1 MNHEY, CDR2 SVGEGT. The DNA for the CDR3 is TGTGCCAGCAGTTTCCTAGCGGCGAGCACAGATACGCAGTATTTT. Translating gives CASSFLAASTDTQYF.

The J gene is TRBJ2-3, the V gene TRBV6-5, with TRBD2 matching 9 bases. Germline lookup yields CDR1 MNHEY and CDR2 SVGAGI. V lost 8 bases and J lost 1; bases outside the gene matches: 1. The CDR3 has 13 residues. In nucleotides, the CDR3 is TGTGCCAGCGAGCGGGGGGGCACAGATACGCAGTATTTT. The encoded protein is CASERGGTDTQYF.

The chain employs TRBV3-1 (or the pseudogene TRBV3-2) and TRBJ2-3; D is perhaps TRBD2 (6 bases). This CDR3 comprises 13 residues. Germline V gene lookup returns CDR1 LGHDT and CDR2 YNNKEL (reference sequence). V was cut by 3 bases and J by 4 bases, with 8 bases left in between. In nucleotides, the CDR3 is TGTGCCAGCAGCCATCGCGGGGCAGATACGCAGTATTTT. Translated: CASSHRGADTQYF.

The chain has TRBV19 and TRBJ1-2; weak D call: TRBD1 (5 bases). CDR3 length: 15 residues. CDR1 is LNHDA, CDR2 SQIVND, per germline (reference sequence). Trimming pared 6 bases from V and 5 bases from J, leaving 19 bases between. The CDR3 protein is CASRTPGTWLYGYTF. The CDR3 DNA reads as TGTGCCAGTAGGACCCCGGGGACTTGGCTATATGGCTACACCTTC.

The chain recombines TRBV11-2 with TRBJ2-7, with D possibly matching TRBD1 (7 bases). Germline V gene data show CDR1 as SGHAT and CDR2 as FQNNGV. Trimming shortened V by 4 bases and J by 4 bases, and 17 bases separated the two germline ends. The CDR3 spans 15 residues. The CDR3 loop is CASSSAGGGGYEQYF. The CDR3 DNA sequence: TGTGCCAGCAGCTCCGCAGGGGGAGGAGGGTACGAGCAGTACTTC. Combining the CDR3 with reference TRBV11-2 and TRBJ2-7 gives the whole variable domain EAGVAQSPRYKIIEKRQSVAFWCNPISGHATLYWYQQILGQGPKLLIQFQNNGVVDDSQLPKDRFSAERLKGVDSTLKIQPAKLEDSAVYLCASSSAGGGGYEQYFGPGTRLTVT.

This clone was counted a single time. V and J are TRBV5-1 and TRBJ2-1; 15 bases are shared with TRBD2. Germline lookup yields CDR1 SGHRS and CDR2 YFSETQ. The J segment lost 5 bases and the V segment lost 3 bases, leaving 3 bases of the junction unmatched. The CDR3 is made up of 16 amino acids. The CDR3 region is CASSSGTSGGHNEQFF. The DNA for the CDR3 is TGCGCCAGCAGCTCGGGGACTAGCGGGGGGCACAATGAGCAGTTCTTC.

The chain combines TRBV6-2 or TRBV6-3 with TRBJ1-5, with TRBD1 matching over 8 bases. Trimming cost V 0 bases and J 7 bases; bases outside gene matches: 14. Germline CDR1 is MNHEY and CDR2 is SVGEGT. The CDR3 loop spans 18 amino acids. CDR3 protein: CASSYSPGQAANRQPQHF. CDR3 nucleotide sequence: TGTGCCAGCAGTTACTCACCGGGACAGGCGGCAAATAGGCAGCCCCAGCATTTT.

The chain links TRBV9 to TRBJ2-3; 7 bases line up with TRBD2. The germline V gene has CDR1 SGDLS and CDR2 YYNGEE. The CDR3 has 18 residues. J was trimmed by 1 base and V by 1 base; bases with no gene match: 12. This chain's CDR3 is CASSVTASGPVGTDTQYF. CDR3 nucleotides: TGTGCCAGCAGCGTAACCGCTAGCGGACCGGTGGGCACAGATACGCAGTATTTT.

CDR3 coding DNA: TGTGCCAGCAGTGAACAGGGGGCCACCTACAATGAGCAGTTCTTC. Protein sequence: CASSEQGATYNEQFF. This chain links TRBV2 with TRBJ2-1; TRBD1 aligns across 8 bases. Germline V lookup: CDR1 SNHLY, CDR2 FYNNEI. The V gene end was trimmed by 2 bases and the J gene end by 2 bases; junction bases not matched to a gene: 2. The CDR3 is 15 residues long.

The chain has TRBV6-2 or TRBV6-3 and TRBJ2-7; no definite D call. The germline CDR1 and CDR2 sequences are MNHEY and SVGEGT. This CDR3 spans 14 amino acids. Trimming took off 0 bases at V and 2 bases at J, with 8 bases between the two ends. CDR3 amino acids: CASSYSLLTYEQYF. The DNA for the CDR3 is TGTGCCAGCAGTTACTCTTTACTGACCTACGAGCAGTACTTC.

This chain links TRBV19 with TRBJ1-2; tentative D call: TRBD1 (6 bases). Germline V gene sequence: CDR1 LNHDA, CDR2 SQIVND (reference sequence). CDR3 length equals 13 residues. Trimming pared 4 bases from V and 4 bases from J, leaving 10 bases between. In DNA form, the CDR3 reads TGTGCCAGTAGTAGTCCAGGGGTCTATGGCTACACCTTC. Its protein product is CASSSPGVYGYTF.